The 2 T cell receptor beta chains below were found in one sample sequenced in a study of blood T cell repertoires in COVID-19 (dated by TCRdb to the early 2020s). The library was produced with the immunoSEQ multiplex PCR assay. What TCRdb holds here is the immuneACCESS table cut down to in-frame rearrangements. Part of the clones is not present; checked against another copy, under half of the missing clones reflect an unresolved V gene, and the others are unexplained. Here the sample has about 270,000 clones; about 86% occur a single time. The leading ten clones occupy around 3.2% of the sample. The specimen sequenced was peripheral blood. The receptors shown here come from a woman in her sixties with active or convalescent COVID-19.

The chain has TRBV18 and TRBJ2-7, with TRBD1 matching over 11 bases. Germline values: CDR1 KGHSH, CDR2 LQKENI. CDR3 length equals 15 residues. After removal of 3 bases from V and 3 bases from J, the junction contained 4 bases not matched to a gene. The CDR3 sequence: CASSPRGQGDYEQYF. The CDR3 bases are TGTGCCAGCTCACCTAGGGGACAGGGGGACTACGAGCAGTACTTC.

This rearrangement joins TRBV10-3 to TRBJ1-1; maybe TRBD1 (5 bases). The length of the CDR3 is 14 residues. The germline CDR1 and CDR2 sequences are ENHRY and SYGVKD. The V gene lost 4 bases and the J gene lost 11 bases, with 20 bases spanning the gap. The CDR3 DNA follows: TGTGCCATCAGTGGGGGCCCGGCAGGTCCGGGCGCTTTCTTT. Amino acids: CAISGGPAGPGAFF.